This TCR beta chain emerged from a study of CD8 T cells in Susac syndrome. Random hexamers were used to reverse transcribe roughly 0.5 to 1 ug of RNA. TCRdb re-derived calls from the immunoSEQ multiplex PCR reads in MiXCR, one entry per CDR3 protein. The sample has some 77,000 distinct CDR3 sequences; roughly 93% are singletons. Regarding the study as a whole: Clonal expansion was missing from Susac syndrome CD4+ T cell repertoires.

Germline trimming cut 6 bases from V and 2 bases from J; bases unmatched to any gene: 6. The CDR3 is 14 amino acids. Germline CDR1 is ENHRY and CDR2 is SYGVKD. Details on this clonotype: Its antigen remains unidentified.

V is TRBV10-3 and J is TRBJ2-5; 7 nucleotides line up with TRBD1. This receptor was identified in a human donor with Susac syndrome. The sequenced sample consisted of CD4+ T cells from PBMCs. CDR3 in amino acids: CAIRDDRDQETQYF. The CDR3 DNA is TGTGCCATCAGGGATGACAGGGATCAAGAGACCCAGTACTTC.